Each of the 22 T cell receptor beta chains below was sequenced from the same sample in a study of T-cell memory formation after mild COVID-19. One entry per CDR3 protein, called by TCRdb with MiXCR from the 5' RACE reads. Seen here are roughly 200,000 distinct CDR3 sequences, approximately 20% observed once, and the top ten hold 2.4%. Input material: PBMCs or a T cell subset sorted from them (not recorded which). Receptor source: an adult woman who had mild COVID-19 (a few samples of this study predate the infection). Cell type and time point are not known.

This clonotype was found many times. The rearrangement links TRBV5-6 to TRBJ2-7; D gene unclear. Trimming took 0 bases from V and 5 from J, leaving 12 bases between them. The length of the CDR3 is 14 residues. Per the germline V gene, CDR1 is SGHDT and CDR2 is YYEEEE. The DNA for the CDR3 is TGTGCCAGCAGCTTGGAAAGGAATAGCCACGAGCAGTACTTC. It is translated as CASSLERNSHEQYF.

This clonotype has only one observation. V is TRBV7-8 and J is TRBJ1-4; D ambiguous. From germline, CDR1 is SGHVS and CDR2 FQNEAQ. V was trimmed by 3 bases and J by 7 bases, leaving 12 bases between them. This CDR3 spans 14 amino acids. The CDR3 sequence is CASSFRALGEKLFF. Here the CDR3 DNA reads TGTGCCAGCAGCTTTAGGGCCCTGGGTGAAAAACTGTTTTTT.

V usage is TRBV7-6 and J usage is TRBJ1-6; 8 bases are shared with TRBD1. V lost 2 bases to trimming and J lost 5 bases; unmatched junction nucleotides: 5. From germline, CDR1 is SGHVS and CDR2 FNYEAQ. This CDR3 has 16 amino acids. The CDR3 region is CASSLLPTGDNSPLHF. In DNA, the CDR3 is TGTGCCAGCAGCTTACTCCCGACAGGGGATAATTCACCCCTCCACTTT.

In its sample, this clonotype was seen many times. The rearrangement joins TRBV20-1 to TRBJ2-3; TRBD2 might be the D (5 bases). The germline V gene encodes CDR1 DFQATT and CDR2 SNEGSKA (reference sequence). CDR3 size: 16 residues. Trimming left V 5 bases short and J 0 bases short, with 18 bases between. Written as DNA, the CDR3 is TGCAGTGCTGCCGACGGGGATGCCCGAAGCACAGATACGCAGTATTTT. This gives the protein CSAADGDARSTDTQYF.

The rearrangement links TRBV7-2 to TRBJ2-7, with D perhaps matching TRBD1 or TRBD2 (5 bases each). Germline CDR1 is SGHTA and CDR2 is FQGNSA. CDR3 length: 16 amino acids. Between the trimmed V and J ends, which lost 5 bases and 0 bases, there was a span of 17 bases. This CDR3 reads CASSPPGSRSSYEQYF. The DNA for the CDR3 is TGTGCCAGCAGCCCCCCAGGGAGCCGAAGCTCCTACGAGCAGTACTTC.

A few counts support this clonotype. CDR3 sequence: CSAQPGQSSNQPQHF. For the CDR3, the DNA is TGCAGTGCTCAACCTGGACAGTCTAGCAATCAGCCCCAGCATTTT. The chain has TRBV20-1 and TRBJ1-5, with a possible D match to TRBD1 (6 bases). Germline V gene sequence: CDR1 DFQATT, CDR2 SNEGSKA (reference sequence). The ends were cut back, 5 bases at V and 0 bases at J, with 14 bases in the middle. CDR3 length: 15 amino acids.

This clonotype appeared many times. The V and J genes are TRBV27 and TRBJ1-6; 7 bases align to TRBD1. The V and J ends lost 6 bases and 7 bases, in that order; junction bases with no gene match: 9. There are 15 residues in the CDR3. Per germline, CDR1 MNHEY and CDR2 SMNVEV (reference sequence). CDR3 in DNA: TGTGCCAGCAGCCCCATGACAGGGTTCAATTCACCCCTCCACTTT. Protein product: CASSPMTGFNSPLHF.

This clonotype was counted only a few times. The V call is TRBV6-5, the J call TRBJ1-2; 8 bases are shared with TRBD1. The V and J ends lost 5 bases and 1 base, in that order; junction bases with no gene match: 9. The CDR3 runs to 16 residues. Germline V CDR1 and CDR2: MNHEY, SVGAGI. CDR3 sequence reads: CASSPRGRVHNYGYTF. DNA of the CDR3: TGTGCCAGCAGTCCCAGGGGGCGCGTTCATAACTATGGCTACACCTTC.

This chain connects TRBV4-2 to TRBJ1-2; TRBD1 might be the D (6 bases). CDR1 and CDR2 from the germline V gene are LGHNA and YNFKEQ. V was clipped by 0 bases and J by 2 bases, with 10 bases between them. The CDR3 extends over 15 amino acids. CDR3 coding DNA: TGTGCCAGCAGCCAAGAATCAACAGGGAACTATGGCTACACCTTC. The encoded protein is CASSQESTGNYGYTF.

This chain joins TRBV30 and TRBJ2-5; D unclear. This CDR3 contains 12 residues. Germline CDR1 and CDR2: GTSNPN and SVGIG (reference sequence). Trimming took off 1 base at V and 5 bases at J, with 8 bases between the two ends. In DNA, the CDR3 is TGTGCCTGGAGTGGGGCCATGGAGACCCAGTACTTC. Its translation: CAWSGAMETQYF.

This clonotype has just a few counts. The V gene is TRBV7-3, the J gene TRBJ1-1, with D possibly matching TRBD1 (6 bases). The CDR3 consists of 13 residues. Trimming took off 5 bases at V and 10 bases at J, with 17 bases between the two ends. Germline loops: CDR1 SGHTA, CDR2 FQGTGA. CDR3 loop: CASSLLGGRRAFF. The CDR3 DNA reads TGTGCCAGCAGCCTCCTCGGGGGGCGAAGAGCTTTCTTT.

The gene calls are TRBV25-1 and TRBJ1-5, with D perhaps matching TRBD1 (5 bases). Germline lookup yields CDR1 MGHDK and CDR2 SYGVNS. This CDR3 has 15 amino acids. Trimming shortened V by 6 bases and J by 8 bases, and 20 bases separated the two germline ends. CDR3 residues: CASSGDRGVVEPQHF. CDR3 DNA sequence: TGTGCCAGCAGCGGGGACCGTGGGGTGGTGGAGCCCCAGCATTTT. The full variable domain, with the rest looked up from reference TRBV25-1 and TRBJ1-5, is EADIYQTPRYLVIGTGKKITLECSQTMGHDKMYWYQQDPGMELHLIHYSYGVNSTEKGDLSSESTVSRIRTEHFPLTLESARPSHTSQYLCASSGDRGVVEPQHFGDGTRLSIL.

This clonotype was detected many times. The chain uses TRBV6-5 and TRBJ1-1; 7 positions match TRBD1. V was pared by 5 bases and J by 3 bases, with 3 bases of the junction left unmatched. The CDR3 loop spans 13 amino acids. Germline CDR1 and CDR2: MNHEY and SVGAGI. CDR3 residues: CASSRQGYTEAFF. The CDR3 nucleotides are TGTGCCAGCAGTCGACAGGGTTACACTGAAGCTTTCTTT.

The J gene is TRBJ1-1, the V gene TRBV14; D gene unclear. Germline CDR1 SGHDN, CDR2 FVKESK. CDR3 size: 15 residues. V dropped 3 bases and J dropped 1 base, with 12 bases sitting between them. The CDR3 DNA reads as TGTGCCAGCAGCCATAGCCCGGGCCCGAACACTGAAGCTTTCTTT. Translation gives CASSHSPGPNTEAFF.

This clonotype has a handful of counts. The CDR3 sequence: CASSFAGTGAHGYTF. In DNA, the CDR3 is TGTGCCAGCAGTTTCGCCGGGACAGGCGCTCATGGCTACACCTTC. This chain joins TRBV25-1 and TRBJ1-2; 8 positions agree with TRBD1. CDR1 is MGHDK, CDR2 SYGVNS, per germline. The CDR3 is 15 amino acids. With 5 bases clipped from V and 6 bases from J, the junction kept 11 bases outside the gene matches.

The J gene is TRBJ1-2, the V gene TRBV12-3 or TRBV12-4; D might be TRBD1 (5 bases). This CDR3 spans 13 amino acids. Trimming shortened V by 2 bases and J by 4 bases, and 8 bases separated the two germline ends. The CDR3 spells CASSLKGSYGYTF. The CDR3 nucleotides read TGTGCCAGCAGTTTAAAGGGGAGCTATGGCTACACCTTC.

The rearrangement links TRBV9 to TRBJ1-4; D is ambiguous. The CDR3 sequence is 14 residues long. V was trimmed by 4 bases and J by 0 bases, leaving 7 bases between them. Germline CDR1 reads SGDLS; CDR2 reads YYNGEE. CDR3 bases: TGTGCCAGCAGCCTCAGGCCAACTAATGAAAAACTGTTTTTT. This codes for CASSLRPTNEKLFF.

Only a few counts were recorded for this clonotype. The genes are TRBV7-2 and TRBJ1-2, with TRBD1 matching 12 bases. V gave up 5 bases and J gave up 4 bases; unmatched junction bases: 8. CDR1 SGHTA and CDR2 FQGNSA come from the germline V gene. The CDR3 loop spans 16 amino acids. CDR3 nucleotide sequence: TGTGCCAGCAGCCTCTTGGGACAGGGGGCCCGCTATGGCTACACCTTC. Residues: CASSLLGQGARYGYTF.

This rearrangement joins TRBV7-2 to TRBJ1-1, with D tentatively TRBD1 (6 bases). V lost 7 bases, J lost 0 bases, and 15 bases lay in between. Per the germline V gene, CDR1 is SGHTA and CDR2 is FQGNSA. CDR3 length equals 15 residues. The CDR3 protein is CASTTQGRVNTEAFF. CDR3 bases: TGTGCCAGCACGACCCAGGGGCGGGTGAACACTGAAGCTTTCTTT. Complete variable domain (other parts from reference TRBV7-2 and TRBJ1-1): GAGVSQSPSNKVTEKGKDVELRCDPISGHTALYWYRQSLGQGLEFLIYFQGNSAPDKSGLPSDRFSAERTGGSVSTLTIQRTQQEDSAVYLCASTTQGRVNTEAFFGQGTRLTVV.

The rearrangement links TRBV10-3 to TRBJ1-1, with 7 bases lining up with TRBD1. The CDR3 runs to 12 residues. V lost 4 bases, J lost 8 bases, and 4 bases stayed unmatched. Germline values: CDR1 ENHRY, CDR2 SYGVKD. CDR3 coding DNA: TGTGCCATCAGTGGACAGGGCCTCGAAGCTTTCTTT. Residues: CAISGQGLEAFF.

This clonotype was seen once. The gene calls are TRBV12-3 or TRBV12-4 and TRBJ2-1; 9 positions match TRBD2. The CDR3 is made up of 16 amino acids. J was trimmed by 9 bases and V by 5 bases; bases with no gene match: 14. Here the CDR3 reads CASSPLGTSSSSEQFF. CDR3 sequence (DNA): TGTGCCAGCAGTCCACTCGGGACTAGCTCTTCCTCTGAGCAGTTCTTC.

The genes are TRBV6-6 and TRBJ1-3; D is uncertain. V shed 5 bases and J shed 0 bases, with 14 bases lying between them. Germline assignment: CDR1 MNHNY and CDR2 SVGAGI (reference sequence). This CDR3 comprises 16 residues. In DNA, the CDR3 is TGTGCCAGCAGTAAAGGACGGCAGTCCTCTGGAAACACCATATATTTT. It translates to CASSKGRQSSGNTIYF.